This TCR beta chain came from a study of cytomegalovirus exposure and HLA in healthy donors. The CDR3 runs to 14 residues. Germline V gene lookup returns CDR1 MGHRA and CDR2 YSYEKL. Losses at the gene ends were 3 bases for V and 6 bases for J; bases not matched to a gene: 3. PCR amplification relied on 60 Vbeta primers (plus 13 Jbeta primers). Method: immunoSEQ multiplex PCR; TCRdb's copy keeps in-frame clones and lacks some. Among some 120,000 clones listed, roughly two thirds were seen once. This clonotype originated in a man in his thirties or forties in good health and CMV-seropositive. Sequenced material: PBMCs. This chain links TRBV4-1 with TRBJ2-1, with 9 bases lining up with TRBD2. In DNA, the CDR3 is TGCGCCAGCAGCCACAGGACTAGCGCCAATGAGCAGTTCTTC. Translated: CASSHRTSANEQFF.